This T cell receptor beta chain is from a study of cytomegalovirus exposure and HLA in healthy donors. V trimming: 6 bases; J trimming: 4 bases; junction bases outside the gene matches: 12. The CDR3 sequence is 16 residues long. Germline-derived CDR1 and CDR2 are SGHRS and YFSETQ. In the case of this clone: Its target is unknown.

PCR involved 60 Vbeta and 13 Jbeta primers. Using immunoSEQ multiplex PCR, the repertoire was profiled, and TCRdb retains in-frame clones only, with some absent. Altogether 150,000 to 200,000 clones are present, roughly 77% being singletons, with the ten largest covering nearly 0.4%. The study, taken as a whole, reports: In vitro work confirmed that a few CMV-associated chains recognize CMV antigens. Across donors, presence/absence analyses took sequencing depth to be roughly uniform. An observed cluster of highly shared sequence variants was recorded as a likely sequencing artifact.

This sequence was found in a male donor in good health and CMV-seropositive. Sequencing used PBMCs. The chain has TRBV5-1 and TRBJ2-5; 10 bases line up with TRBD2. CDR3 sequence: CASTSGASGSGETQYF. The CDR3 nucleotides read TGCGCCAGCACCAGCGGGGCTAGCGGGAGTGGAGAGACCCAGTACTTC.